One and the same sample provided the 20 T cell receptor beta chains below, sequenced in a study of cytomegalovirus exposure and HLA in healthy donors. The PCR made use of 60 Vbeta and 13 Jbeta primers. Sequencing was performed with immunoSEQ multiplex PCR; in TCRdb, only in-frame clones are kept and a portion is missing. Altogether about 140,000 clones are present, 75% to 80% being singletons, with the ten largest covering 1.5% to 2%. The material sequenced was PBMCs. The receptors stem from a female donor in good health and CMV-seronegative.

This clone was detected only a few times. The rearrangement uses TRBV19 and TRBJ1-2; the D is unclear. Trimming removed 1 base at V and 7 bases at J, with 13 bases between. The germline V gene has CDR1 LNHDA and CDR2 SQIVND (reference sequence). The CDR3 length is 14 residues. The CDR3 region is CASSIGPQRGGYTF. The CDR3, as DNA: TGTGCCAGTAGTATAGGCCCACAGCGGGGTGGCTACACCTTC. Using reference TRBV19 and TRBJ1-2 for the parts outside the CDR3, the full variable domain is DGGITQSPKYLFRKEGQNVTLSCEQNLNHDAMYWYRQDPGQGLRLIYYSQIVNDFQKGDIAEGYSVSREKKESFPLTVTSAQKNPTAFYLCASSIGPQRGGYTFGSGTRLTVV.

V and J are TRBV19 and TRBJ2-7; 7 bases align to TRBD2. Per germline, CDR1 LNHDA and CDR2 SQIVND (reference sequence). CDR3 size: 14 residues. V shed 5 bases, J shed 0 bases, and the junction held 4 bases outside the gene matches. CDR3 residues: CASSDPGGSYEQYF. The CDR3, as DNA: TGTGCCAGTAGTGACCCGGGGGGCTCCTACGAGCAGTACTTC. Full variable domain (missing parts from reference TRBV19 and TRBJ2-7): DGGITQSPKYLFRKEGQNVTLSCEQNLNHDAMYWYRQDPGQGLRLIYYSQIVNDFQKGDIAEGYSVSREKKESFPLTVTSAQKNPTAFYLCASSDPGGSYEQYFGPGTRLTVT.

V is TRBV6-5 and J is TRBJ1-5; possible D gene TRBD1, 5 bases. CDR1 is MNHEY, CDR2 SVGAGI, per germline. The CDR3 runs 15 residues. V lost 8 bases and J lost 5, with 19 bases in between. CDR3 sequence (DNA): TGTGCCAGCGCAAAGTGGGAGGGAGGGGATCAGCCCCAGCATTTT. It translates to CASAKWEGGDQPQHF.

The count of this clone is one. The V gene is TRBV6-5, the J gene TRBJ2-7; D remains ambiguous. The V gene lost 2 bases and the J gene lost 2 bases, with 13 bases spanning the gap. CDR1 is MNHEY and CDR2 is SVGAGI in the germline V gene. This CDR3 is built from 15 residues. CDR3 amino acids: CASSYGGSGPYEQYF. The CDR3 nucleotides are TGTGCCAGCAGTTACGGCGGCAGTGGCCCCTACGAGCAGTACTTC.

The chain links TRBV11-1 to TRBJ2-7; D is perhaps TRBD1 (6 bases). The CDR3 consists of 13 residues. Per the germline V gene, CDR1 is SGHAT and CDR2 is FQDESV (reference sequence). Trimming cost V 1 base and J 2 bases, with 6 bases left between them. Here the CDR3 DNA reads TGTGCCAGCAGCTTAGGGACAGCCTACGAGCAGTACTTC. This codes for CASSLGTAYEQYF.

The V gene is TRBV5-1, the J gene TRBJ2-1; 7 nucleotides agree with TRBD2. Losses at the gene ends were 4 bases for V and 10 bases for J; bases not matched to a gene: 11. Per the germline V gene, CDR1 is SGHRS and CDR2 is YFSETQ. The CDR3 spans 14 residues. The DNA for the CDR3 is TGCGCCAGCAGCGACGGCGGGAGTAGAGGGGAGCAGTTCTTC. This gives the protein CASSDGGSRGEQFF.

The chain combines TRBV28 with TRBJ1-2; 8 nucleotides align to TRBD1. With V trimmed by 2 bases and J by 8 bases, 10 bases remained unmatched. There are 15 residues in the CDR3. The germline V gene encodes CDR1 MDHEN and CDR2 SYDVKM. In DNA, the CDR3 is TGTGCCAGCAGTTTACCCGGACAGGGCTTACCGGGCTACACCTTC. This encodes CASSLPGQGLPGYTF.

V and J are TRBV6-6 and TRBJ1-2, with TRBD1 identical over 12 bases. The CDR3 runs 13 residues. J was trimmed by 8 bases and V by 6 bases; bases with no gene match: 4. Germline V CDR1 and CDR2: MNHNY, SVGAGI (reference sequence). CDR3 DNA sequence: TGTGCCAGCAGACTCGGGACAGGGGGCGGCTACACCTTC. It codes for CASRLGTGGGYTF.

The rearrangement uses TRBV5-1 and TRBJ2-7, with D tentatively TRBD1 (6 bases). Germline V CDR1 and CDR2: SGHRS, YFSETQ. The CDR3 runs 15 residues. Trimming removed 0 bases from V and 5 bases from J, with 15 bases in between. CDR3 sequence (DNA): TGCGCCAGCAGCTTGGTGCCGGGACATAGAGACGAGCAGTACTTC. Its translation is CASSLVPGHRDEQYF.

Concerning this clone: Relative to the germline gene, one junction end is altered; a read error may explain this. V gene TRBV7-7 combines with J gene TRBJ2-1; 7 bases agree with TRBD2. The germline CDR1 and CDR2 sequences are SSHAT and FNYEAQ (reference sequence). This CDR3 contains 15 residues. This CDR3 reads CASSSSPAGANEQFF. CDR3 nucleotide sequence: TGTGCTAGCAGCTCCTCTCCGGCGGGAGCCAATGAGCAGTTCTTC. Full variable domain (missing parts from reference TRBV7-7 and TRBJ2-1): GAGVSQSPRYKVTKRGQDVTLRCDPISSHATLYWYQQALGQGPEFLTYFNYEAQPDKSGLPSDRFSAERPEGSISTLTIQRTEQRDSAMYRCASSSSPAGANEQFFGPGTRLTVL.

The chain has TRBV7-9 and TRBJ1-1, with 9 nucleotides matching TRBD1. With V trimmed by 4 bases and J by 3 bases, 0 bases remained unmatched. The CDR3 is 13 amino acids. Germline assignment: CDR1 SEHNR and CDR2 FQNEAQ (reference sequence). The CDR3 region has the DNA TGTGCCAGCAGCTGGACAGGGGACACTGAAGCTTTCTTT. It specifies CASSWTGDTEAFF.

The CDR3 spells CAWSLTGLAAYNEQFF. In DNA, the CDR3 is TGTGCCTGGAGCCTCACCGGACTAGCGGCCTACAATGAGCAGTTCTTC. The chain has TRBV30 and TRBJ2-1; 10 bases are a match to TRBD2. The CDR3 spans 16 residues. V lost 3 bases, J lost 2 bases, and 7 bases stayed unmatched. The V gene's germline CDR1 is GTSNPN and CDR2 SVGIG (reference sequence).

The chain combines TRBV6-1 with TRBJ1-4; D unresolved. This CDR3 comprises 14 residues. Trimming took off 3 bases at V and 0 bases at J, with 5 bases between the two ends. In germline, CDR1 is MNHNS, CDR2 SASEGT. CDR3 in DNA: TGTGCCAGCAGTGACAGCGCAACTAATGAAAAACTGTTTTTT. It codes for CASSDSATNEKLFF.

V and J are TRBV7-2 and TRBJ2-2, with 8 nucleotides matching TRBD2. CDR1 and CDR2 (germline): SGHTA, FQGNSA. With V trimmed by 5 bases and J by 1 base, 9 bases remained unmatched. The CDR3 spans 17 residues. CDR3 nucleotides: TGTGCCAGCAGCCCAAATTCGGGGGGGCGGAACACCGGGGAGCTGTTTTTT. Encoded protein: CASSPNSGGRNTGELFF.

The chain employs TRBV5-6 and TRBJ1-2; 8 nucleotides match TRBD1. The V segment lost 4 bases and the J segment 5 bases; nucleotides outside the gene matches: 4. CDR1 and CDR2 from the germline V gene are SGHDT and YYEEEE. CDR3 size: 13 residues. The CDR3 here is CASSPGQEYGYTF. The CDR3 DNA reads TGTGCCAGCAGCCCGGGACAGGAATATGGCTACACCTTC.

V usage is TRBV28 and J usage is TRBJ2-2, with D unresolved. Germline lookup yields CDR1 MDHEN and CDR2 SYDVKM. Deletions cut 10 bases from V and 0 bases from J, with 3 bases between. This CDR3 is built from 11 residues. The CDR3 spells CATSNTGELFF. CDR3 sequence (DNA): TGTGCCACTTCGAACACCGGGGAGCTGTTTTTT.

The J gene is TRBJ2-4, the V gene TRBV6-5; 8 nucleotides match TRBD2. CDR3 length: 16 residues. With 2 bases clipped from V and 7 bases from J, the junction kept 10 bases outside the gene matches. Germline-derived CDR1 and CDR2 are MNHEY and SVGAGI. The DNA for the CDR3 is TGTGCCAGCAGTTACACAGGTAGCGGGGTAGGGAACATTCAGTACTTC. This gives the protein CASSYTGSGVGNIQYF.

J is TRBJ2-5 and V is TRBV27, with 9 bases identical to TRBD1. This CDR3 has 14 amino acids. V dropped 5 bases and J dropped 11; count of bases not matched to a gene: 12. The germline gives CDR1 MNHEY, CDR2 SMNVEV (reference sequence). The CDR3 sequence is CASSLGQGTGEQYF. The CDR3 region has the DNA TGTGCCAGCAGTCTGGGACAGGGTACTGGAGAGCAGTACTTC.

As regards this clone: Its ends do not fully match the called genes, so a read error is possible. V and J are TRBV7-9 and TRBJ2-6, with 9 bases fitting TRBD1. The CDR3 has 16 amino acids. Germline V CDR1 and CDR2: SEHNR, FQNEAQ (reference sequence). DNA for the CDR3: TGTTCCAGCACCAGACAGGGGGGTCCTGGGGCCAACGTCCTGACTTTC. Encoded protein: CSSTRQGGPGANVLTF. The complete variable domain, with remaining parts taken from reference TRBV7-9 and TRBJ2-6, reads DTGVSQNPRHKITKRGQNVTFRCDPISEHNRLYWYRQTLGQGPEFLTYFQNEAQLEKSRLLSDRFSAERPKGSFSTLEIQRTEQGDSAMYLCSSTRQGGPGANVLTFGAGSRLTVL.

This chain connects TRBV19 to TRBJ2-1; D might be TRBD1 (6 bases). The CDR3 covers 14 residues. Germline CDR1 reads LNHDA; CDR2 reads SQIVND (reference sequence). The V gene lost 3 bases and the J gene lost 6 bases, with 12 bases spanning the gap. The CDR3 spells CASSIWDNLNEQFF. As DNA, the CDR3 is TGTGCCAGTAGTATTTGGGACAACCTCAATGAGCAGTTCTTC.